These 3 T cell receptor beta chains share one sample of origin, sequenced in a study of identical twins. One entry per CDR3 protein results from TCRdb running MiXCR on the 5' RACE reads. The sample carries around 960,000 distinct CDR3 sequences, roughly an eighth recorded once. These data were also reused for a study on yellow fever vaccine responses in identical twins.

The sample consisted of PBMCs. Receptors were obtained from a woman aged 18-29 years in good health.

In this sample, this clonotype turned up a few times. The CDR3 DNA is TGCGCCAGCAGCTTGACGGAGCCCCACAATGAGCAGTTCTTC. Its translation is CASSLTEPHNEQFF. The genes are TRBV5-1 and TRBJ2-1; D ambiguous. The germline gives CDR1 SGHRS, CDR2 YFSETQ. With 1 base removed from V and 5 bases from J, the gap between germline ends came to 10 bases. The length of the CDR3 is 14 residues.

This chain links TRBV10-3 with TRBJ2-7; D gene unclear. CDR1 and CDR2 (germline): ENHRY, SYGVKD. V gave up 6 bases and J gave up 3 bases, with 6 bases separating them. The length of the CDR3 is 11 residues. Here the CDR3 reads CAISDNYEQYV. The CDR3, as DNA: TGTGCCATCAGCGACAACTACGAGCAGTACGTC.

A few counts support this clonotype. This chain links TRBV5-1 with TRBJ1-4, with 12 nucleotides matching TRBD1. J gave up 7 bases and V 4 bases, and 5 bases lay outside the gene matches. The CDR3 extends over 15 amino acids. Per germline, CDR1 SGHRS and CDR2 YFSETQ. CDR3 in DNA: TGCGCCAGCAGCCCGACGGGACAGGGGGCTGAAAAACTGTTTTTT. Translated: CASSPTGQGAEKLFF.